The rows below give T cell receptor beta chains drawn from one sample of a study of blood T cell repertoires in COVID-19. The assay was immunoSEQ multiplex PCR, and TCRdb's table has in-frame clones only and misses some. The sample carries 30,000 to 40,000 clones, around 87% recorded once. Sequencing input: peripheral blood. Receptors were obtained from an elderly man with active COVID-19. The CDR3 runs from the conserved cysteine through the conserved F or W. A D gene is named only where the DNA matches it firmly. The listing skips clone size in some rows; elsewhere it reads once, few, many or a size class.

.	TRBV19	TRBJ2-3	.	CASSIDRDTQYF	TGTGCCAGTAGTATAGATCGAGATACGCAGTATTTT
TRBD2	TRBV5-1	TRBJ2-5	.	CASSLGVRSGLEETQYF	TGCGCCAGCAGCTTGGGGGTCCGGAGCGGACTAGAAGAGACCCAGTACTTC
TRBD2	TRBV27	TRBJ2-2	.	CASRLAGAGELFF	TGTGCCAGCAGACTAGCGGGAGCCGGGGAGCTGTTTTTT
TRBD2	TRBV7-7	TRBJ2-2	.	CASSPHTSGRAGELFF	TGTGCCAGCAGCCCGCACACTAGCGGGAGGGCCGGGGAGCTGTTTTTT
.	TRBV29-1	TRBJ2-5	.	CSVDTRTVQETQYF	TGCAGCGTTGATACGAGGACAGTCCAAGAGACCCAGTACTTC
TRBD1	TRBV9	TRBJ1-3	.	CASSSRQGATTVLSGNTIYF	TGTGCCAGCAGCTCAAGACAGGGGGCCACAACTGTCCTCTCTGGAAACACCATATATTTT
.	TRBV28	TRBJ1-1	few	CASSFSDRTEAFF	TGTGCCAGCAGTTTTTCAGACAGGACTGAAGCTTTCTTT
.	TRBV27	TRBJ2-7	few	CASSLFGTQTSEQYF	TGTGCCAGCAGTTTATTCGGGACACAAACCAGCGAGCAGTACTTC
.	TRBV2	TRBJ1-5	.	CASSPQGRGNQPQHF	TGTGCCAGCAGTCCGCAGGGTCGCGGCAATCAGCCCCAGCATTTT
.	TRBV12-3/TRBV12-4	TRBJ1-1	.	CASSAGGNTEAFF	TGTGCCAGCAGCGCGGGGGGGAACACTGAAGCTTTCTTT
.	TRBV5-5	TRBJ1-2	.	CASSPGGGGFIYGYTF	TGTGCCAGCAGCCCCGGCGGGGGGGGCTTTATCTATGGCTACACCTTC
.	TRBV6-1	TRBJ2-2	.	CASSAGTRIPNTGELFF	TGTGCCAGCAGTGCCGGGACACGCATCCCGAACACCGGGGAGCTGTTTTTT
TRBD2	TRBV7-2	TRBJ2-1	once	CASSFSGRYNNEQFF	TGTGCCAGCAGCTTTAGCGGGAGGTATAACAATGAGCAGTTCTTC
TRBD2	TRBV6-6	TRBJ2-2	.	CASRRGTSGPLGLRELFF	TGTGCCAGCAGACGAGGGACTAGCGGACCTCTAGGGCTCCGGGAGCTGTTTTTT
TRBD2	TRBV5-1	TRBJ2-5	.	CASSLWGLQETQYF	TGCGCCAGCAGCTTGTGGGGACTACAAGAGACCCAGTACTTC
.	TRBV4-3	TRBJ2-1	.	CASSQDGQVAYGNNEQFF	TGCGCCAGCAGCCAAGATGGGCAAGTAGCGTATGGAAACAATGAGCAGTTCTTC
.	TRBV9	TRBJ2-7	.	CASSVAAGNYEQYF	TGTGCCAGCAGCGTAGCTGCCGGGAACTACGAGCAGTACTTC
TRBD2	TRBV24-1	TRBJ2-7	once	CATWPAGDSYEQYF	TGTGCCACCTGGCCAGCGGGGGACTCCTACGAGCAGTACTTC
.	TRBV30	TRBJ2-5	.	CAWRQNQETQYF	TGTGCCTGGAGACAGAATCAAGAGACCCAGTACTTC
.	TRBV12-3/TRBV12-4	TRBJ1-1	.	CASSLRSVPEAFF	TGTGCCAGCAGTCTACGGTCGGTGCCTGAAGCTTTCTTT